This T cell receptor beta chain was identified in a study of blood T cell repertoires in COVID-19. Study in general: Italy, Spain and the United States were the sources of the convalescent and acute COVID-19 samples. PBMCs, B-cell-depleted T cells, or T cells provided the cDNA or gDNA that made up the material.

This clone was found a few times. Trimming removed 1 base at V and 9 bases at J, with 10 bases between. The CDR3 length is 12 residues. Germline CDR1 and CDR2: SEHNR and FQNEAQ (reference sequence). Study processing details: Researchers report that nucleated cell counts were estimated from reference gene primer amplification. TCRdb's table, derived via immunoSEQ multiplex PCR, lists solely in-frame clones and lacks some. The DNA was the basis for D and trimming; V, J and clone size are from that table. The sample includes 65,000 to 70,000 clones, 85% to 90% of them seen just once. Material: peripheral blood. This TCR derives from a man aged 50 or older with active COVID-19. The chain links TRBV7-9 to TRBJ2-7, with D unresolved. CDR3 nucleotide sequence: TGTGCCAGCAGCTTAGATCGGAGCGCGCAGTACTTC. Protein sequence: CASSLDRSAQYF.